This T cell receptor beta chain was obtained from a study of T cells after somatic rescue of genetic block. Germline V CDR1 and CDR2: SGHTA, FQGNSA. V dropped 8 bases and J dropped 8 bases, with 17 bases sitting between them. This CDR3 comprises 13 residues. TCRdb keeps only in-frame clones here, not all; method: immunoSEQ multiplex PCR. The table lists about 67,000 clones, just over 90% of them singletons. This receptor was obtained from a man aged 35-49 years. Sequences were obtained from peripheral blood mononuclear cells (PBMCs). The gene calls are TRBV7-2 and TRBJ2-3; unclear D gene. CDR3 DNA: TGTGCCAGCCGAGTCCAGTCGTACGGTACGCAGTATTTT. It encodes CASRVQSYGTQYF.